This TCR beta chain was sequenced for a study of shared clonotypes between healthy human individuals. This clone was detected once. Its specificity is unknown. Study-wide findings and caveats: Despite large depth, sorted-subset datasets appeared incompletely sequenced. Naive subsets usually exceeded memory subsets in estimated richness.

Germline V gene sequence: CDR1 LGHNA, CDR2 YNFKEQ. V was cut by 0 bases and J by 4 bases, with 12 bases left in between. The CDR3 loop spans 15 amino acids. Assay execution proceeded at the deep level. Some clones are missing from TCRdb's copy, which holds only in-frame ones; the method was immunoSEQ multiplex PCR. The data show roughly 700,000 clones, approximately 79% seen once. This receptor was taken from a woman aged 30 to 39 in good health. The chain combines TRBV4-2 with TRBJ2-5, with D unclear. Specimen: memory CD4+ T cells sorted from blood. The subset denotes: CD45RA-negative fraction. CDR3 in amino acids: CASSQEDHSGETQYF. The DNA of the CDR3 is TGTGCCAGCAGCCAAGAGGACCATAGTGGAGAGACCCAGTACTTC.